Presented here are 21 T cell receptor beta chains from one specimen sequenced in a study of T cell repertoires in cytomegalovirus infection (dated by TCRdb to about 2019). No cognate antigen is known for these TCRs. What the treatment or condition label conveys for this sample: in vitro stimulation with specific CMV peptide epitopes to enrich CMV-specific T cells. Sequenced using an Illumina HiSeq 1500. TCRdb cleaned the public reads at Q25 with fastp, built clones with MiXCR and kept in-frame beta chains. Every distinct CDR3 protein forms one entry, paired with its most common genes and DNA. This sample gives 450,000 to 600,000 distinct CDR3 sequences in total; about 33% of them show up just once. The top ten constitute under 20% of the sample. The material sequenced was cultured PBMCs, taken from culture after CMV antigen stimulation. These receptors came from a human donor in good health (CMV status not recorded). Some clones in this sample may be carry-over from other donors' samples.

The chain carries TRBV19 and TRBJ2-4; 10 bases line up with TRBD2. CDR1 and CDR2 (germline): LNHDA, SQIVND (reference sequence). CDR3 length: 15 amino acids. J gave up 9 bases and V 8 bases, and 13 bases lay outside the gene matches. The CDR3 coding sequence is TGTGCCAGTGGATCTCTAGCGGGAGCCCCCGGCATTCAGTACTTC. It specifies CASGSLAGAPGIQYF.

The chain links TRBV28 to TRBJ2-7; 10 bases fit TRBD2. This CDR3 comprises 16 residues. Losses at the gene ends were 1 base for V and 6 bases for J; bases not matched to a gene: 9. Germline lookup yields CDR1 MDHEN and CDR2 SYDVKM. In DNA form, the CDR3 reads TGTGCCAGCAGTTTATCGGCTAGCGGGGGACCTTTCGAGCAGTACTTC. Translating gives CASSLSASGGPFEQYF. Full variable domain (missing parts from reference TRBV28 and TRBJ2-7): DVKVTQSSRYLVKRTGEKVFLECVQDMDHENMFWYRQDPGLGLRLIYFSYDVKMKEKGDIPEGYSVSREKKERFSLILESASTNQTSMYLCASSLSASGGPFEQYFGPGTRLTVT.

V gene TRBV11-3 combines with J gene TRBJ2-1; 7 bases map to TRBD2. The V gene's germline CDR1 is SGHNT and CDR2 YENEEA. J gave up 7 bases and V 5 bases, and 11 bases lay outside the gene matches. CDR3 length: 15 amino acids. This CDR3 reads CASSRTTAGKNEQFF. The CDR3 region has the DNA TGTGCCAGCAGCCGAACTACAGCGGGAAAGAATGAGCAGTTCTTC.

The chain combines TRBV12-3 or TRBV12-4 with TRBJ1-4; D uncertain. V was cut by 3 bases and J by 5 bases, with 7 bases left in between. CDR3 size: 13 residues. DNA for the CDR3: TGTGCCAGCAGTTTTTTCGTAAATGAAAAACTGTTTTTT. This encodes CASSFFVNEKLFF.

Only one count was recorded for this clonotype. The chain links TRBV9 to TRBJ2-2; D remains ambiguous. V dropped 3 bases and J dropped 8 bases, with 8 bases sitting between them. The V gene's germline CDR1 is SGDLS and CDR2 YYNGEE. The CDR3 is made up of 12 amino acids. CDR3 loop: CASSARGGELFF. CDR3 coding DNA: TGTGCCAGCAGCGCGAGAGGAGGGGAGCTGTTTTTT.

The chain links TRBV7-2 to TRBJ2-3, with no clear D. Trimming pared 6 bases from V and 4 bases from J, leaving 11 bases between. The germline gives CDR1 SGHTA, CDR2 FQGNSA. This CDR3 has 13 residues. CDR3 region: CASRLPGPDTQYF. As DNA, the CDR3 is TGTGCCAGCAGGTTGCCCGGCCCAGATACGCAGTATTTT.

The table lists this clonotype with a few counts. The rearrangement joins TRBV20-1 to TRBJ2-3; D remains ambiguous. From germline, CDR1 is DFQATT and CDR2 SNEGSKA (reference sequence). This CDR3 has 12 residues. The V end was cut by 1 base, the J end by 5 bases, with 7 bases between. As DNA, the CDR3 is TGCAGTGCTAGAGTTAATCTAGATACGCAGTATTTT. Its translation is CSARVNLDTQYF.

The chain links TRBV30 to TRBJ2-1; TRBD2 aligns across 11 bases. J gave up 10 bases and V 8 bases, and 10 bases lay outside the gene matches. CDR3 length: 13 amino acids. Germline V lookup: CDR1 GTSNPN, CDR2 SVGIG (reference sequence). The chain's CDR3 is CAGGTSGGWEQFF. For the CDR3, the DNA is TGTGCCGGCGGGACTAGCGGCGGCTGGGAGCAGTTCTTC.

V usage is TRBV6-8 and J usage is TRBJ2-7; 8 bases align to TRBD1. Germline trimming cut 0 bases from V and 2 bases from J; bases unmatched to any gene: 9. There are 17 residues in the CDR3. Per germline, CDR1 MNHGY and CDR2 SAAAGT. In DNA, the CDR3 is TGTGCCAGCAGTTACTCGGATCCGGGGACAGGCCCCTACGAGCAGTACTTC. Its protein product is CASSYSDPGTGPYEQYF.

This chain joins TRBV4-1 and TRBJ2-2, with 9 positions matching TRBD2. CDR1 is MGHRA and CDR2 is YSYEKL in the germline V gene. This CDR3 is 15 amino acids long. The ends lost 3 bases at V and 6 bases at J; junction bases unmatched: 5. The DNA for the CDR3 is TGCGCCAGCAGCCACACCGCGGGGGGGGCCGGGGAGCTGTTTTTT. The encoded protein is CASSHTAGGAGELFF.

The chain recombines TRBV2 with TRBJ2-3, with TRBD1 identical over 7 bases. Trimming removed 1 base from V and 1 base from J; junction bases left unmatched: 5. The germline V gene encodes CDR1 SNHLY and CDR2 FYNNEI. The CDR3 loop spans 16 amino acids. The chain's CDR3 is CASSEGRGRGTDTQYF. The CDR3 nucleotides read TGTGCCAGCAGTGAAGGAAGGGGGCGCGGCACAGATACGCAGTATTTT.

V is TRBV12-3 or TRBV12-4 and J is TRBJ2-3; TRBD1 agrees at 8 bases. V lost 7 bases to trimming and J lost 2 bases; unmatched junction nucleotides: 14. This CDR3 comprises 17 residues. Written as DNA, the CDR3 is TGTGCCAGCACTAACCAAGGACAGGGATGGATCACAGATACGCAGTATTTT. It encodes CASTNQGQGWITDTQYF.

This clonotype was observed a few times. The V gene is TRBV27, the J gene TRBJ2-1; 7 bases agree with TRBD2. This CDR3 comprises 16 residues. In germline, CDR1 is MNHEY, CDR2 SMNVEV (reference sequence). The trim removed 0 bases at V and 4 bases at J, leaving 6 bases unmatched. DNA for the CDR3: TGTGCCAGCAGTTTATCGACGGGGGGAGCTTACAATGAGCAGTTCTTC. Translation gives CASSLSTGGAYNEQFF.

The CDR3 bases are TGTGCCAGCATCAGGACTAGCGGGAGCACCGGGGAGCTGTTTTTT. As protein: CASIRTSGSTGELFF. The rearrangement joins TRBV6-1 to TRBJ2-2; 13 positions agree with TRBD2. CDR1 and CDR2 from the germline V gene are MNHNS and SASEGT. The V gene end was trimmed by 7 bases and the J gene end by 4 bases; junction bases not matched to a gene: 3. The CDR3 totals 15 residues.

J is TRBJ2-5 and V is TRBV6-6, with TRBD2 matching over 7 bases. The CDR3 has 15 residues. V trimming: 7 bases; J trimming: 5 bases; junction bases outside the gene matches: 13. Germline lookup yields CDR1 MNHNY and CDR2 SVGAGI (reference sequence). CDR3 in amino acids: CASTQRTSGSETQYF. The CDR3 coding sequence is TGTGCCAGCACCCAAAGGACTAGTGGCAGCGAGACCCAGTACTTC.

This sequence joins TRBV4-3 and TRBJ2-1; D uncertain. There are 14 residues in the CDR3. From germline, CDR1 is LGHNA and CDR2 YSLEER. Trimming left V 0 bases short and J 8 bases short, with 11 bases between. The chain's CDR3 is CASSQDIGVDEQFF. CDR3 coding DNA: TGCGCCAGCAGCCAAGACATCGGCGTAGATGAGCAGTTCTTC.

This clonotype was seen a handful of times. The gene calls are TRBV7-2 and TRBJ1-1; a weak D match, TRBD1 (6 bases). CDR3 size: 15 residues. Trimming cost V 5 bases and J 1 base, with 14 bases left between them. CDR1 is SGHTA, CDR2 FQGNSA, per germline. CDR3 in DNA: TGTGCCAGCAGCCTACCCCCCAGGGGGAACACTGAAGCTTTCTTT. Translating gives CASSLPPRGNTEAFF.

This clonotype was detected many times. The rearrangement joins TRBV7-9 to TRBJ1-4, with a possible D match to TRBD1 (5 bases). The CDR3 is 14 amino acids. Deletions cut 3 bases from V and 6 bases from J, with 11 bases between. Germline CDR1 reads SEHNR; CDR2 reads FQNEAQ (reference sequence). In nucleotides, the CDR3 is TGTGCCAGCAGCTTGACAGCGAACTATGAAAAACTGTTTTTT. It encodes CASSLTANYEKLFF.

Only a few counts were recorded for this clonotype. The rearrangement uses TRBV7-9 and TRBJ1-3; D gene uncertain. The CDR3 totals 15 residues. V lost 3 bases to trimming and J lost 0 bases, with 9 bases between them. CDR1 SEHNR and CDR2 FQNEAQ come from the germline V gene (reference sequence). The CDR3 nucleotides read TGTGCCAGCAGCTTTGCAGGCCGCTCTGGAAACACCATATATTTT. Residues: CASSFAGRSGNTIYF. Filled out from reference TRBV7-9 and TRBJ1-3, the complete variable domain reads DTGVSQNPRHKITKRGQNVTFRCDPISEHNRLYWYRQTLGQGPEFLTYFQNEAQLEKSRLLSDRFSAERPKGSFSTLEIQRTEQGDSAMYLCASSFAGRSGNTIYFGEGSWLTVV.

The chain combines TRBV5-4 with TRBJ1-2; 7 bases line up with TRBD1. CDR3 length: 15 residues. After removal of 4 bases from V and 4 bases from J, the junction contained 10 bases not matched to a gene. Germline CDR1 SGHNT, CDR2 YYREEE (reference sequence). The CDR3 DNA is TGTGCCAGCAGCGATCAGACAGGGCTTCTCTATGGCTACACCTTC. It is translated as CASSDQTGLLYGYTF.

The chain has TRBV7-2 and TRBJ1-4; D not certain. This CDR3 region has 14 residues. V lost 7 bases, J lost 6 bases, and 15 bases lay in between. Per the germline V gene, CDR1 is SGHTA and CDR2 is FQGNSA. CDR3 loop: CASNNFRSDEKLFF. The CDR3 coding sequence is TGTGCCAGCAATAATTTCCGATCCGATGAAAAACTGTTTTTT.